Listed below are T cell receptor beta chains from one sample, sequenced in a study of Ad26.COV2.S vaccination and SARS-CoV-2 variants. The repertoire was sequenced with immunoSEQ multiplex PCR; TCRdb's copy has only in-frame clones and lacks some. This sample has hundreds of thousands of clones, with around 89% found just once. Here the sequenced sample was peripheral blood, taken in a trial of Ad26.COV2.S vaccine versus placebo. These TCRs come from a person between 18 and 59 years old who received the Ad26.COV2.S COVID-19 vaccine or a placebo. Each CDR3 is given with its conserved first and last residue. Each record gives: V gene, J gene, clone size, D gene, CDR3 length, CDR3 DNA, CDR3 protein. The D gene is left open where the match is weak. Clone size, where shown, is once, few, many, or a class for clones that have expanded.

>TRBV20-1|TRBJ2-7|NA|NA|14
TGCAGTGCTAGTGGGGGGTTCCTCTCCTACGAGCAGTACTTC
CSASGGFLSYEQYF
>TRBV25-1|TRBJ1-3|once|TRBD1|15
TGTGCCAGCAGTGTCACAGGGGGCTCTGGAAACACCATATATTTT
CASSVTGGSGNTIYF
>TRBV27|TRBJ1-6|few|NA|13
TGTGCCAGCAGTTTCATTGTAGGATCACCCCTCCACTTT
CASSFIVGSPLHF
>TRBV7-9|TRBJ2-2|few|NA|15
TGTGCCAGCAGCTCCACTACCACGAACACCGGGGAGCTGTTTTTT
CASSSTTTNTGELFF
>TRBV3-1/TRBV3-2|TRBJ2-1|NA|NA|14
TGTGCCAGCAGCGACGCCGGGCTCTCGTGGGAGCAGTTCTTC
CASSDAGLSWEQFF
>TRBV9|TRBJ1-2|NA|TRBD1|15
TGTGCCAGCAGCGTAGGACAGGGGGACTTTTTGGGCTACACCTTC
CASSVGQGDFLGYTF
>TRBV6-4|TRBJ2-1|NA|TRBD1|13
TGTGCCAGCAGTGATAAGACAGGGAATGAGCAGTTCTTC
CASSDKTGNEQFF
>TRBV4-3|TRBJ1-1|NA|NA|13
TGCGCCAGCAGCCAAGTCGGGGTCAATGGAGCTTTCTTT
CASSQVGVNGAFF
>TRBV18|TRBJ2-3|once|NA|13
TGTGCCAGCTCACCATTCACCACAGATACGCAGTATTTT
CASSPFTTDTQYF
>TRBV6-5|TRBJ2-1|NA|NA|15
TGTGCCAGCAGAGCCGGGACCCAAAGGGACAATGAGCAGTTCTTC
CASRAGTQRDNEQFF
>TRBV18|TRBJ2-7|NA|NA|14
TGTGCCAGCTCACCCACGGGCACAGCGGACGAGCAGTACTTC
CASSPTGTADEQYF
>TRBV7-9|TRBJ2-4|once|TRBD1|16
TGTGCCAGCAGCTTAGGGGACAGGGGTTCCCGGGACATTCAGTACTTC
CASSLGDRGSRDIQYF
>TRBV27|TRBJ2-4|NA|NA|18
TGTGCCAGCAGTTTATCCGGGCGGGGGACAACAGCCAAAAACATTCAGTACTTC
CASSLSGRGTTAKNIQYF
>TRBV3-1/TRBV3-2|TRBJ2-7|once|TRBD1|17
TGTGCCAGCAGCCCGCAGCCCACCGGGACAGGTCCCTACGAGCAGTACTTC
CASSPQPTGTGPYEQYF
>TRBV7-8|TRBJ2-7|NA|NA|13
TGTGCCAGCAGCTCCCAGAACTCCTACGAGCAGTACTTC
CASSSQNSYEQYF
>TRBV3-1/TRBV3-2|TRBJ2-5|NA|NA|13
TGTGCCAGCAGCCAATTAGGGGCAGAGACCCAGTACTTC
CASSQLGAETQYF
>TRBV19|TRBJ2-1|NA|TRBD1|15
TGTGCCAGTAGTACAGGGGGTCGGTCCTACAATGAGCAGTTCTTC
CASSTGGRSYNEQFF
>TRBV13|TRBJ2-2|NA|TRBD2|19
TGTGCCAGCAGCTCGAAACCGGGACTAGCGGGAGGGAACACCGGGGAGCTGTTTTTT
CASSSKPGLAGGNTGELFF
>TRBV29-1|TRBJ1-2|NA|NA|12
TGCAGCGTTGAAACAGGGAGCTATGGCTACACCTTC
CSVETGSYGYTF
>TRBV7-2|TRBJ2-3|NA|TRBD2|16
TGTGCCAGCAGCTCGACTAGCGGGGGGGCCGGTGATACGCAGTATTTT
CASSSTSGGAGDTQYF